These 19 T cell receptor beta chains originate from one sample sequenced in a study of technical replicates of blood from a few donors. Profiled with immunoSEQ multiplex PCR; TCRdb holds only in-frame clones, not every one. Here the sample spans about 97,000 clones, roughly 95% being singletons. The specimen was T cells isolated from PBMCs. These receptors were collected from a human donor in good health.

This chain connects TRBV5-4 to TRBJ2-3; D gene unclear. Germline V CDR1 and CDR2: SGHNT, YYREEE (reference sequence). The CDR3 is 14 residues long. V was pared by 4 bases and J by 0 bases, with 9 bases between. CDR3 residues: CASSVDRSTDTQYF. DNA of the CDR3: TGTGCCAGCAGCGTGGACCGGAGCACAGATACGCAGTATTTT.

CDR3 nucleotide sequence: TGTGCCAGCAGCTCCGGGACAGTCCAGGGCTACACCTTC. Amino acids: CASSSGTVQGYTF. The chain joins TRBV25-1 to TRBJ1-2; 7 nucleotides agree with TRBD1. CDR3 length: 13 amino acids. The germline gives CDR1 MGHDK, CDR2 SYGVNS. Germline trimming cut 6 bases from V and 8 bases from J; bases unmatched to any gene: 9.

The chain employs TRBV7-9 and TRBJ1-4, with D possibly being TRBD1 (6 bases). CDR1 and CDR2 (germline): SEHNR, FQNEAQ (reference sequence). V shed 5 bases and J shed 8 bases, with 30 bases lying between them. The CDR3 is 19 amino acids. This CDR3 is CASSQPAASQGVLGEKLFF. DNA of the CDR3: TGTGCCAGCAGCCAGCCCGCGGCGTCACAGGGAGTCCTAGGGGAAAAACTGTTTTTT.

The chain recombines TRBV5-4 with TRBJ2-2; 10 positions agree with TRBD2. The germline V gene has CDR1 SGHNT and CDR2 YYREEE (reference sequence). V lost 2 bases to trimming and J lost 7 bases; unmatched junction nucleotides: 8. The CDR3 spans 16 residues. The CDR3 region has the DNA TGTGCCAGCAGCTTTGCTAGCGGGAGAGTGATCGGGGAGCTGTTTTTT. This translates into CASSFASGRVIGELFF.

The rearrangement uses TRBV7-9 and TRBJ1-4; TRBD1 is a possible D gene (5 bases). V was pared by 5 bases and J by 5 bases, with 12 bases between. The CDR3 totals 14 residues. Germline lookup yields CDR1 SEHNR and CDR2 FQNEAQ (reference sequence). Written as DNA, the CDR3 is TGTGCCAGCAGCATAGACCAGGGAAATGAAAAACTGTTTTTT. Translating it yields CASSIDQGNEKLFF.

The rearrangement joins TRBV6-5 to TRBJ1-1, with D possibly TRBD1 on 5 matching bases. Trimming took off 0 bases at V and 10 bases at J, with 12 bases between the two ends. There are 13 residues in the CDR3. The V gene's germline CDR1 is MNHEY and CDR2 SVGAGI. This chain's CDR3 is CASSYSTGGSAFF. As DNA, the CDR3 is TGTGCCAGCAGTTACTCGACGGGGGGATCAGCTTTCTTT.

J is TRBJ2-7 and V is TRBV5-1; D ambiguous. Germline V gives CDR1 SGHRS, CDR2 YFSETQ. The CDR3 is made up of 12 amino acids. The V gene lost 2 bases and the J gene lost 3 bases, with 6 bases spanning the gap. The CDR3 is CASSFERYEQYF. The CDR3 region has the DNA TGCGCCAGCAGCTTCGAGCGCTACGAGCAGTACTTC.

The DNA for the CDR3 is TGTGCCAGCACCCGCCCCACAGTAAACTCTGGAAACACCATATATTTT. This encodes CASTRPTVNSGNTIYF. J is TRBJ1-3 and V is TRBV28; D ambiguous. V dropped 7 bases and J dropped 0 bases, with 16 bases sitting between them. CDR3 length equals 16 residues. Germline V gene lookup returns CDR1 MDHEN and CDR2 SYDVKM.

This clone was counted a single time. This chain joins TRBV7-9 and TRBJ2-5; 8 bases line up with TRBD1. The length of the CDR3 is 16 residues. Germline V gene sequence: CDR1 SEHNR, CDR2 FQNEAQ (reference sequence). V lost 4 bases to trimming and J lost 0 bases; unmatched junction nucleotides: 7. The CDR3 is CASSYGTGLHQETQYF. CDR3 coding DNA: TGTGCCAGCAGCTACGGGACAGGCCTACACCAAGAGACCCAGTACTTC.

This clone was seen a single time. The chain employs TRBV13 and TRBJ1-1; possible D gene TRBD1, 6 bases. This CDR3 comprises 14 residues. Looked up from germline, CDR1 is PRHDT and CDR2 is FYEKMQ (reference sequence). V dropped 1 base and J dropped 4 bases, with 10 bases sitting between them. The chain's CDR3 is CASSLAPGATEAFF. The CDR3 DNA reads as TGTGCCAGCAGCTTAGCACCAGGGGCCACTGAAGCTTTCTTT.

CDR3 in DNA: TGTGCCATCAATCGAATACCGGACAGGTACAATGAGCAGTTCTTC. It is translated as CAINRIPDRYNEQFF. The chain links TRBV10-3 to TRBJ2-1; 7 bases line up with TRBD1. Germline values: CDR1 ENHRY, CDR2 SYGVKD. This CDR3 is built from 15 residues. Trimming removed 7 bases from V and 4 bases from J; junction bases left unmatched: 10.

The CDR3 DNA follows: TGTGCTTCCTTGGGCGGGGGAACCTACAATGAGCAGTTCTTC. It codes for CASLGGGTYNEQFF. The chain joins TRBV30 to TRBJ2-1; 7 bases are a match to TRBD2. The V gene's germline CDR1 is GTSNPN and CDR2 SVGIG (reference sequence). This CDR3 is 14 amino acids long.

The V and J genes are TRBV19 and TRBJ2-1; no clear D. Trimming removed 5 bases at V and 8 bases at J, with 10 bases between. The CDR3 totals 12 residues. Germline V gene data show CDR1 as LNHDA and CDR2 as SQIVND (reference sequence). The CDR3 DNA is TGTGCCAGTAGTCATAAGACTTATGAGCAGTTCTTC. Translating it yields CASSHKTYEQFF. The whole variable domain, filled in from reference TRBV19 and TRBJ2-1, reads DGGITQSPKYLFRKEGQNVTLSCEQNLNHDAMYWYRQDPGQGLRLIYYSQIVNDFQKGDIAEGYSVSREKKESFPLTVTSAQKNPTAFYLCASSHKTYEQFFGPGTRLTVL.

J is TRBJ1-3 and V is TRBV13, with 10 bases lining up with TRBD1. CDR1 is PRHDT and CDR2 is FYEKMQ in the germline V gene (reference sequence). After removal of 5 bases from V and 7 bases from J, the junction contained 14 bases not matched to a gene. The CDR3 covers 17 residues. The CDR3 DNA reads as TGTGCCAGCAGCATATCGACAGGGGGCGAGGTCGGGAACACCATATATTTT. It encodes CASSISTGGEVGNTIYF.

J is TRBJ1-1 and V is TRBV11-2, with D maybe TRBD1 (6 bases). Germline V gene lookup returns CDR1 SGHAT and CDR2 FQNNGV. V shed 4 bases and J shed 1 base, with 7 bases lying between them. CDR3 length equals 13 residues. The CDR3 DNA reads TGTGCCAGCAGCTGGGGACAGAACACTGAAGCTTTCTTT. This encodes CASSWGQNTEAFF.

The V gene is TRBV10-3, the J gene TRBJ2-1, with D uncertain. V was pared by 11 bases and J by 9 bases, with 20 bases between. The germline CDR1 and CDR2 sequences are ENHRY and SYGVKD. The CDR3 has 13 residues. Here the CDR3 reads CASKHQTIIEQFF. The CDR3 region has the DNA TGTGCCTCGAAACACCAAACAATAATTGAGCAGTTCTTC.

V gene TRBV2 combines with J gene TRBJ2-1, with D possibly TRBD2 on 7 matching bases. This CDR3 spans 16 amino acids. Germline loops: CDR1 SNHLY, CDR2 FYNNEI. V lost 5 bases, J lost 9 bases, and 23 bases lay in between. The CDR3 protein is CASSPRGEGLGTEQFF. The DNA of the CDR3 is TGTGCCAGCAGTCCTAGGGGGGAGGGCCTAGGCACTGAGCAGTTCTTC.

The rearrangement joins TRBV6-5 to TRBJ2-4; TRBD1 matches 7 bases. This CDR3 spans 14 amino acids. Trimming at V came to 6 bases and at J to 8 bases, leaving 10 bases not matched to a gene. From germline, CDR1 is MNHEY and CDR2 SVGAGI. The CDR3 DNA is TGTGCCAGCAGCGCGACAGGGATGAGGGACATTCAGTACTTC. Residues: CASSATGMRDIQYF.

V gene TRBV6-6 combines with J gene TRBJ2-5; tentatively, D is TRBD2 (6 bases). Trimming shortened V by 1 base and J by 5 bases, and 11 bases separated the two germline ends. This CDR3 has 14 residues. Germline loops: CDR1 MNHNY, CDR2 SVGAGI (reference sequence). DNA of the CDR3: TGTGCCAGCAGTTACTACGGGGCGGGGGAGACCCAGTACTTC. Its protein is CASSYYGAGETQYF.